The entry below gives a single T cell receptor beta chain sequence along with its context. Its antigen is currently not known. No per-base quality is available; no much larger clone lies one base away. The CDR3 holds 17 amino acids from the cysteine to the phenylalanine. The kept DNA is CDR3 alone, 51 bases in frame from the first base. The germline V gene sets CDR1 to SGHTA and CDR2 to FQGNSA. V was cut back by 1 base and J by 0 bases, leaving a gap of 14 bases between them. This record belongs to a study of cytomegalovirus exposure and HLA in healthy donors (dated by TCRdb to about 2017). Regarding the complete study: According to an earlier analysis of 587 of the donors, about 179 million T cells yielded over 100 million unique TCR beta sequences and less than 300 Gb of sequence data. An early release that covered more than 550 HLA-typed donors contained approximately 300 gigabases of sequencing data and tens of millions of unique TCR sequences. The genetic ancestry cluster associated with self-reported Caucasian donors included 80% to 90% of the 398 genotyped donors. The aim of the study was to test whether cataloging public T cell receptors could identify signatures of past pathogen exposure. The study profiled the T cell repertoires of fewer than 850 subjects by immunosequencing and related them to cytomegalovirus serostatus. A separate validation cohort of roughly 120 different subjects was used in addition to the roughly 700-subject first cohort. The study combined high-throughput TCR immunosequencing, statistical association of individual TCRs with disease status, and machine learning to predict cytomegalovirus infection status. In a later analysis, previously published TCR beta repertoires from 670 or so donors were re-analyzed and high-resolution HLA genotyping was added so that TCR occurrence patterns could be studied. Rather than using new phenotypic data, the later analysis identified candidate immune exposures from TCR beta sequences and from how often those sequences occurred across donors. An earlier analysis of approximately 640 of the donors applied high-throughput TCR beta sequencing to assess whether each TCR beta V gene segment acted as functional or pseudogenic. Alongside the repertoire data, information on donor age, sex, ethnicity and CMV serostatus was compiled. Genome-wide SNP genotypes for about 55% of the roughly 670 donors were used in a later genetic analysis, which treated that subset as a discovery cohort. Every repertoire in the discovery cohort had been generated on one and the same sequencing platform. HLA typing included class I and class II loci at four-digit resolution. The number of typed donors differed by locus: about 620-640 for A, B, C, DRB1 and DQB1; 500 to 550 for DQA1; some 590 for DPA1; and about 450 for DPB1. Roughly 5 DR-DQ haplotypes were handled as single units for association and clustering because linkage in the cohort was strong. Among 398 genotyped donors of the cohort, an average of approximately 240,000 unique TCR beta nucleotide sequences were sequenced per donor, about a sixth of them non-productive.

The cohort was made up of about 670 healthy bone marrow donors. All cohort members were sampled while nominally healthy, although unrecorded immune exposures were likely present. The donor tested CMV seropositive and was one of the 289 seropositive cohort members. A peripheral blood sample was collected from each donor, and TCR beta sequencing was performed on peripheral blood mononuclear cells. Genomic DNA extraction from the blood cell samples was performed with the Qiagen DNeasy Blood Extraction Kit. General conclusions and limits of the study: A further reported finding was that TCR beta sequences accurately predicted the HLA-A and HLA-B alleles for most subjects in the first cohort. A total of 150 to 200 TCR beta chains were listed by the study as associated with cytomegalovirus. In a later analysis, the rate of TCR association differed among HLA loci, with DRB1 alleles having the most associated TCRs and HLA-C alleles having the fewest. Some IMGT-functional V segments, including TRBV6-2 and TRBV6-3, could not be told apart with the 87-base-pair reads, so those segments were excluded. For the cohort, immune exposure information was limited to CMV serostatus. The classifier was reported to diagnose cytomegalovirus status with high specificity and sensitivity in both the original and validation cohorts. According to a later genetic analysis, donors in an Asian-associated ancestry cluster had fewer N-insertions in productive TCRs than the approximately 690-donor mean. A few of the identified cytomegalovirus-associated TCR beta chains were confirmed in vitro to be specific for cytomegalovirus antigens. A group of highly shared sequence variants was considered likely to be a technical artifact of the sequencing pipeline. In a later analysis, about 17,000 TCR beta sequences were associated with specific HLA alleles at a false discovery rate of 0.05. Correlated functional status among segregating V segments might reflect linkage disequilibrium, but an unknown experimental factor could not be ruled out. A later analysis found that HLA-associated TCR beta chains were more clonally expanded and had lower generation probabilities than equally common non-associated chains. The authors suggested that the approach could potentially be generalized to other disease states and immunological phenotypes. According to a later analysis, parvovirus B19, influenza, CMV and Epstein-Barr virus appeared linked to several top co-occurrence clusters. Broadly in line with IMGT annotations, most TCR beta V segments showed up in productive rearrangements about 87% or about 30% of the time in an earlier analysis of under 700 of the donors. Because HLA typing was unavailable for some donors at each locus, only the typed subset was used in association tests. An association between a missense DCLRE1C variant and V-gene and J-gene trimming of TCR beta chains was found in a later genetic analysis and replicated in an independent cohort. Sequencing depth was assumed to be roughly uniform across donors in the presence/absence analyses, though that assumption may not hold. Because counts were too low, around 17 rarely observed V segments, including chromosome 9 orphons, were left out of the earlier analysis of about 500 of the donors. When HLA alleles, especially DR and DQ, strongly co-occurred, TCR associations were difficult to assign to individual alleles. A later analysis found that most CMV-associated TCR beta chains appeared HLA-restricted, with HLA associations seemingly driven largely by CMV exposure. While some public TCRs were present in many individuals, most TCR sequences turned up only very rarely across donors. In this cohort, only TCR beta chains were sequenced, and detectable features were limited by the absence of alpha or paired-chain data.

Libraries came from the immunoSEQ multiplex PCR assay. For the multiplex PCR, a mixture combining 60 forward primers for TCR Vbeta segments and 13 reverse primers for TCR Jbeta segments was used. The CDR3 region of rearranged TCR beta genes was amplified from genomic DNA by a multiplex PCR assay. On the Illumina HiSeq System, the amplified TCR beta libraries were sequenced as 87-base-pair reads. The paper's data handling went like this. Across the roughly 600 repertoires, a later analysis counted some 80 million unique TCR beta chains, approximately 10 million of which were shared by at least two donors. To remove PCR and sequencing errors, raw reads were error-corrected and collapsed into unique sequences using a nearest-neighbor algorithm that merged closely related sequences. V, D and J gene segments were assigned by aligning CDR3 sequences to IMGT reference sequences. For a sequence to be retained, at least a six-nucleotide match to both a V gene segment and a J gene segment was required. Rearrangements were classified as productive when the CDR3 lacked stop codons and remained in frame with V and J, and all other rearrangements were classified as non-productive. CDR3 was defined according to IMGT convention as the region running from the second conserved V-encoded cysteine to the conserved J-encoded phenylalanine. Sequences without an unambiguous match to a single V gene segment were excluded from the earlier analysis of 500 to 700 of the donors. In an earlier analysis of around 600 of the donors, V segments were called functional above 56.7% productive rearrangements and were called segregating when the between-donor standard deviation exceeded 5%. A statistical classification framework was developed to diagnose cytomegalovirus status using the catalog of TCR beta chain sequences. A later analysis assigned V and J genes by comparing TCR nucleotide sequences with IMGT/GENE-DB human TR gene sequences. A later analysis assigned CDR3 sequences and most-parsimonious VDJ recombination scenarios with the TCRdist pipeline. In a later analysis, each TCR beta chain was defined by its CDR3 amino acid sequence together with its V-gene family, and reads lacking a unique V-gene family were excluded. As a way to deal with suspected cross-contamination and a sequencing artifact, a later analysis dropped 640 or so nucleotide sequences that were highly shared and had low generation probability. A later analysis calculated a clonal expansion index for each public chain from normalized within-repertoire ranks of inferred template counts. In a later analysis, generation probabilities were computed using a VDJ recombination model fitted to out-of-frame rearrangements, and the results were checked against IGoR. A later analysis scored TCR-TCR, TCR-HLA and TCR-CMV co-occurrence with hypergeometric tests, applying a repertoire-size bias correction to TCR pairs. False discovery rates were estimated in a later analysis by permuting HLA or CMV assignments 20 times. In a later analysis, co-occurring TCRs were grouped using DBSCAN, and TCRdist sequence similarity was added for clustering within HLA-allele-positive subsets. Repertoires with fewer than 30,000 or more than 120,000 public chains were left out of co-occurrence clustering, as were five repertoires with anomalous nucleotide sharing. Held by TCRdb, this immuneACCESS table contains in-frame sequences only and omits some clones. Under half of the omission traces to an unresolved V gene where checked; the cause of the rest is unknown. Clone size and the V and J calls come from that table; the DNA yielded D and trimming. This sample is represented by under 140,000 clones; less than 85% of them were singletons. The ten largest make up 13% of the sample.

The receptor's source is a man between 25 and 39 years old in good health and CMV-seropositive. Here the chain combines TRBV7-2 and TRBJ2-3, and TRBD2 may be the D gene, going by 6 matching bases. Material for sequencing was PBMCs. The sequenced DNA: TGTGCCAGCAGCTTAGGGGGGGTATATACTAGCACAGATACGCAGTATTTT. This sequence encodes CASSLGGVYTSTDTQYF.